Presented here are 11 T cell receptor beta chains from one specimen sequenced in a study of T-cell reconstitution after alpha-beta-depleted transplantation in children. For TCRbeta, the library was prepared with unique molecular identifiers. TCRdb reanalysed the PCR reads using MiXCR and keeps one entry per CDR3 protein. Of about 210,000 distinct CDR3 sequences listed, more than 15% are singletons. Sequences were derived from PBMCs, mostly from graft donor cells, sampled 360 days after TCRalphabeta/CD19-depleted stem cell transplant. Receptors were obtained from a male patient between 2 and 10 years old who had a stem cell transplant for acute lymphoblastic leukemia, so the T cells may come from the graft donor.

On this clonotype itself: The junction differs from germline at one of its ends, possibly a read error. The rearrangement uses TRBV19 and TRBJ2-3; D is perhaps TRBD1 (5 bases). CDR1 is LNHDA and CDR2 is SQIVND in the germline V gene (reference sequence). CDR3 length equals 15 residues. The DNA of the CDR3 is TGTGCCAGTAGTGTAGATTCAGGGTATTCAGATACGCAGTATTTT. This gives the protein CASSVDSGYSDTQYF.

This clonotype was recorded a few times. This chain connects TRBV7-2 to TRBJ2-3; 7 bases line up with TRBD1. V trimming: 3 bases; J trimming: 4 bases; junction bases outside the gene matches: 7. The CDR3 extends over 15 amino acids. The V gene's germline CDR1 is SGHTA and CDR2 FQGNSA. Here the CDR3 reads CASSFTQGFADTQYF. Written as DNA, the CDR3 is TGTGCCAGCAGCTTTACACAGGGGTTCGCAGATACGCAGTATTTT. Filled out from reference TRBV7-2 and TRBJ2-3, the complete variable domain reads GAGVSQSPSNKVTEKGKDVELRCDPISGHTALYWYRQSLGQGLEFLIYFQGNSAPDKSGLPSDRFSAERTGGSVSTLTIQRTQQEDSAVYLCASSFTQGFADTQYFGPGTRLTVL.

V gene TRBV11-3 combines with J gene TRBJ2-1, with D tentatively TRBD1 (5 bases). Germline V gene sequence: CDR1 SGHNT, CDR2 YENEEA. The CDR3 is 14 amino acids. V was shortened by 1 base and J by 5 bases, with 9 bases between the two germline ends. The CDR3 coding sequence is TGTGCCAGCAGCTTAGTAGGGGTGAACAATGAGCAGTTCTTC. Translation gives CASSLVGVNNEQFF.

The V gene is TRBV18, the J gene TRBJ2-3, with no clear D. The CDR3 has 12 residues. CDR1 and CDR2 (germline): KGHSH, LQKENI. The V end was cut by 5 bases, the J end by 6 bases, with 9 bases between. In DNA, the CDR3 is TGTGCCAGCTCAAGCAGCCGGGATACGCAGTATTTT. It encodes CASSSSRDTQYF. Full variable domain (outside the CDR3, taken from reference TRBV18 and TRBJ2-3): NAGVMQNPRHLVRRRGQEARLRCSPMKGHSHVYWYRQLPEEGLKFMVYLQKENIIDESGMPKERFSAEFPKEGPSILRIQQVVRGDSAAYFCASSSSRDTQYFGPGTRLTVL.

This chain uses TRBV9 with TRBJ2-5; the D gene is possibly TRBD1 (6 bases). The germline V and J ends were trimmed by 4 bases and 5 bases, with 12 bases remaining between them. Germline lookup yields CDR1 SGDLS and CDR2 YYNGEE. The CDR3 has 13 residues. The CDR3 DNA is TGTGCCAGCAGCCCACATAGGGGGGAGACCCAGTACTTC. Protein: CASSPHRGETQYF.

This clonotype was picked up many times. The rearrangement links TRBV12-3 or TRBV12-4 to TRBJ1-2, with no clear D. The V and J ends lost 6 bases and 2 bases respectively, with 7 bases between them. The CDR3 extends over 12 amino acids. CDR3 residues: CASRLRNYGYTF. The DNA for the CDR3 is TGTGCCAGCAGGCTACGGAACTATGGCTACACCTTC.

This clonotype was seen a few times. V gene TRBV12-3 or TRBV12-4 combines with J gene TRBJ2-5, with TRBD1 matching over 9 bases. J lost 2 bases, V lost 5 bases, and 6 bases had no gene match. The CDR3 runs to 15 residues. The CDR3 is CASSPGTGYQETQYF. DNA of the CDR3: TGTGCCAGCAGTCCCGGGACAGGGTATCAAGAGACCCAGTACTTC.

The CDR3 coding sequence is TGTGCCAGCCTACAGGAACGGAACACTGAAGCTTTCTTT. Amino acid sequence: CASLQERNTEAFF. This chain connects TRBV10-3 to TRBJ1-1, with D possibly TRBD1 on 5 matching bases. The germline V gene has CDR1 ENHRY and CDR2 SYGVKD. The CDR3 sequence is 13 residues long. Trimming shortened V by 10 bases and J by 1 base, and 13 bases separated the two germline ends.

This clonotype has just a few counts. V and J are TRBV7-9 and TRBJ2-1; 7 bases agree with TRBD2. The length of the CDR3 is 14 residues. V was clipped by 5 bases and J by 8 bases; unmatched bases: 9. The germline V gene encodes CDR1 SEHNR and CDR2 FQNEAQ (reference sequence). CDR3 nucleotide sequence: TGTGCCAGCAGCCTGGGGCGGGGGTCTTATGAGCAGTTCTTC. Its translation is CASSLGRGSYEQFF.

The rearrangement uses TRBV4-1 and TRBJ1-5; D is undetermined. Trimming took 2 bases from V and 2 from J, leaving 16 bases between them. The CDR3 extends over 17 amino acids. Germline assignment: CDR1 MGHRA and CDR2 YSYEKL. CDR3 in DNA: TGCGCCAGCAGCCAAAATCTAATGGGTGTCGGCAATCAGCCCCAGCATTTT. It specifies CASSQNLMGVGNQPQHF.

CDR3 bases: TGCGCCAGCAGCCCCGGGACAGGGGATTTCGGTGGCTACACCTTC. Protein product: CASSPGTGDFGGYTF. The chain links TRBV4-3 to TRBJ1-2, with 10 positions matching TRBD1. Germline V gene lookup returns CDR1 LGHNA and CDR2 YSLEER. This CDR3 comprises 15 residues. The V and J ends lost 4 bases and 7 bases, in that order; junction bases with no gene match: 9.